The 28 T cell receptor beta chains reported below all come from one sample, sequenced in a study of post-analysis software for immune sequencing data. Their specific antigens are unknown. The library was made from cDNA and included unique molecular identifiers. TCRdb itself ran the PCR reads through MiXCR, one entry per CDR3 protein. The sample lists about 430,000 distinct CDR3 sequences; 35% to 45% were seen once. Study-level results: Patients showed TRBV5-6, TRBV5-1 and TRBV20-1 among roughly 5 TRBV segments more frequent than in controls.

The sequenced sample consisted of blood. The receptors stem from a girl aged 2-15 years with multiple sclerosis.

The chain has TRBV28 and TRBJ2-5, with 8 bases identical to TRBD1. The CDR3 covers 14 residues. In germline, CDR1 is MDHEN, CDR2 SYDVKM. The V gene end was trimmed by 4 bases and the J gene end by 5 bases; junction bases not matched to a gene: 6. The chain's CDR3 is CASSSDREYETQYF. For the CDR3, the DNA is TGTGCCAGCAGTTCGGACAGGGAATACGAGACCCAGTACTTC.

This clonotype was picked up many times. The chain carries TRBV27 and TRBJ2-1; D unresolved. The CDR3 totals 12 residues. Trimming removed 6 bases from V and 2 bases from J, with 5 bases in between. Germline loops: CDR1 MNHEY, CDR2 SMNVEV (reference sequence). DNA of the CDR3: TGTGCCAGCAGCCCCGCCTACAATGAGCAGTTCTTC. It yields the protein CASSPAYNEQFF.

The chain couples TRBV27 to TRBJ2-2; no definite D call. This CDR3 spans 14 amino acids. V dropped 2 bases and J dropped 6 bases, with 10 bases sitting between them. Germline V gene lookup returns CDR1 MNHEY and CDR2 SMNVEV (reference sequence). The CDR3 DNA reads TGTGCCAGCAGTTTACAGATTGGGGCCGGGGAGCTGTTTTTT. Amino acids: CASSLQIGAGELFF.

The CDR3 protein is CASSQAYPLGQGDRGTQYF. CDR3 in DNA: TGTGCCAGCAGCCAAGCTTACCCTCTGGGACAGGGTGATCGTGGTACGCAGTATTTT. The chain links TRBV4-2 to TRBJ2-3; 9 positions match TRBD1. CDR3 length: 19 residues. The V segment lost 1 base and the J segment 8 bases; nucleotides outside the gene matches: 19. CDR1 is LGHNA, CDR2 YNFKEQ, per germline.

This clonotype was seen more than once but under ten times. This chain links TRBV29-1 with TRBJ2-1; 10 nucleotides line up with TRBD1. The V gene end was trimmed by 1 base and the J gene end by 7 bases; junction bases not matched to a gene: 7. The CDR3 consists of 15 residues. Germline V lookup: CDR1 SQVTM, CDR2 ANQGSEA. This CDR3 reads CSVEVVGQGPNEQFF. DNA of the CDR3: TGCAGCGTTGAAGTAGTGGGACAGGGGCCAAATGAGCAGTTCTTC.

This chain joins TRBV9 and TRBJ2-7, with unresolved D. Trimming stripped 3 bases from V and 7 bases from J, with 17 bases between. The CDR3 extends over 14 amino acids. From germline, CDR1 is SGDLS and CDR2 YYNGEE. CDR3 nucleotides: TGTGCCAGCAGCGAAAGGACGGGCAACCGAGAGCAGTACTTC. As protein: CASSERTGNREQYF.

In its sample, this clonotype was seen a few times. The V call is TRBV15, the J call TRBJ2-1, with 16 nucleotides matching TRBD2. Losses at the gene ends were 0 bases for V and 9 bases for J; bases not matched to a gene: 11. Germline V lookup: CDR1 LNHNV, CDR2 YYDKDF (reference sequence). This CDR3 spans 19 amino acids. CDR3 nucleotide sequence: TGTGCCACCAGCAGAGATTTCACGGGACTAGCGGGAGGGCCGGGTGAGCAGTTCTTC. It encodes CATSRDFTGLAGGPGEQFF.

This clonotype was seen more than once but under ten times. V and J are TRBV7-2 and TRBJ1-1; D is unresolved. CDR3 size: 14 residues. V was shortened by 5 bases and J by 0 bases, with 10 bases between the two germline ends. The germline CDR1 and CDR2 sequences are SGHTA and FQGNSA. The CDR3 DNA reads as TGTGCCAGCAGCCCCGTTGGAATGAACACTGAAGCTTTCTTT. Its protein product is CASSPVGMNTEAFF.

CDR3 sequence reads: CASRRDRGSYEQYF. The CDR3 DNA follows: TGTGCCAGCAGGCGGGACAGGGGCTCCTACGAGCAGTACTTC. The rearrangement uses TRBV28 and TRBJ2-7; 10 nucleotides line up with TRBD1. V shed 6 bases, J shed 0 bases, and the junction held 2 bases outside the gene matches. This CDR3 is 14 amino acids long. CDR1 and CDR2 from the germline V gene are MDHEN and SYDVKM.

With regard to this clonotype: Likely a read error: the CDR3 ends without its conserved phenylalanine or tryptophan. The chain links TRBV15 to TRBJ2-7, with D possibly being TRBD2 (7 bases). This CDR3 is 14 amino acids long. Germline V CDR1 and CDR2: LNHNV, YYDKDF (reference sequence). V was shortened by 6 bases and J by 4 bases, with 16 bases between the two germline ends. CDR3: CATRAGQGAYEQYC. In DNA form, the CDR3 reads TGTGCCACCAGAGCGGGACAAGGGGCTTACGAGCAGTACTGC.

This clonotype appeared a few times. The rearrangement links TRBV29-1 to TRBJ2-1; D is ambiguous. With 0 bases removed from V and 10 bases from J, the gap between germline ends came to 13 bases. CDR1 is SQVTM and CDR2 is ANQGSEA in the germline V gene. CDR3 length: 13 amino acids. The CDR3 sequence: CSVEDMTASEQFF. In DNA, the CDR3 is TGCAGCGTTGAAGATATGACGGCGTCCGAGCAGTTCTTC.

This clonotype has only a few counts. The rearrangement joins TRBV20-1 to TRBJ1-5; 7 nucleotides align to TRBD1. The germline gives CDR1 DFQATT, CDR2 SNEGSKA (reference sequence). Trimming took 2 bases from V and 2 from J; bases not matched to a gene: 9. CDR3 length: 16 amino acids. DNA for the CDR3: TGCAGTGCTAGATTGACAGGGTGGGGGGGCAATCAGCCCCAGCATTTT. Residues: CSARLTGWGGNQPQHF.

V and J are TRBV28 and TRBJ1-5; 9 nucleotides align to TRBD1. The CDR3 runs 15 residues. Germline V gene data show CDR1 as MDHEN and CDR2 as SYDVKM. V shed 4 bases, J shed 8 bases, and the junction held 9 bases outside the gene matches. CDR3 coding DNA: TGTGCCAGCAGTTCCGGGACAGGGACAACTAAGCCCCAGCATTTT. It specifies CASSSGTGTTKPQHF.

The chain recombines TRBV4-3 with TRBJ2-7, with 8 nucleotides matching TRBD2. V was pared by 3 bases and J by 4 bases, with 14 bases of the junction left unmatched. Germline assignment: CDR1 LGHNA and CDR2 YSLEER. The CDR3 has 17 amino acids. CDR3 loop: CASSHTVLREVPYEQYF. The CDR3 DNA reads as TGCGCCAGCAGCCACACTGTATTGCGGGAGGTCCCATACGAGCAGTACTTC.

This chain links TRBV29-1 with TRBJ1-2, with 11 nucleotides matching TRBD1. Looked up from germline, CDR1 is SQVTM and CDR2 is ANQGSEA. J gave up 2 bases and V 6 bases, and 5 bases lay outside the gene matches. The CDR3 contains 14 residues. The CDR3 is CSVEWDRGNYGYTF. The CDR3 DNA reads TGCAGCGTGGAATGGGACAGGGGGAACTATGGCTACACCTTC.

This chain connects TRBV25-1 to TRBJ2-5; TRBD1 is a possible D gene (6 bases). V shed 2 bases and J shed 5 bases, with 12 bases lying between them. CDR3 size: 14 residues. Germline V lookup: CDR1 MGHDK, CDR2 SYGVNS. The CDR3 spells CASSETGNGETQYF. CDR3 nucleotides: TGTGCCAGCAGTGAAACAGGGAACGGGGAGACCCAGTACTTC.

The chain employs TRBV12-3 or TRBV12-4 and TRBJ2-3; TRBD1 agrees at 9 bases. This CDR3 spans 15 amino acids. V gave up 6 bases and J gave up 4 bases; unmatched junction bases: 8. This chain's CDR3 is CASSQQGARADTQYF. CDR3 in DNA: TGTGCCAGCAGCCAACAGGGGGCGCGCGCAGATACGCAGTATTTT.

This clonotype was seen a few times. The chain couples TRBV7-9 to TRBJ1-2; D is undetermined. Deletions cut 10 bases from V and 8 bases from J, with 20 bases between. Germline V CDR1 and CDR2: SEHNR, FQNEAQ (reference sequence). The CDR3 extends over 13 amino acids. As DNA, the CDR3 is TGTGCCACCCGGAGGTCTGACGTCGGGGGCTACACCTTC. The encoded protein is CATRRSDVGGYTF.

The rearrangement uses TRBV13 and TRBJ2-7; TRBD2 matches 7 bases. V lost 4 bases to trimming and J lost 6 bases; unmatched junction nucleotides: 3. This CDR3 has 12 residues. Germline CDR1 and CDR2: PRHDT and FYEKMQ (reference sequence). CDR3 loop: CASSSIAGEQYF. CDR3 in DNA: TGTGCCAGCAGCTCAATAGCGGGCGAGCAGTACTTC.

V usage is TRBV27 and J usage is TRBJ1-5, with unresolved D. The germline V and J ends were trimmed by 6 bases and 3 bases, with 15 bases remaining between them. Germline V CDR1 and CDR2: MNHEY, SMNVEV (reference sequence). The CDR3 sequence is 15 residues long. The CDR3: CASSPGGSYNQPQHF. In nucleotides, the CDR3 is TGTGCCAGCAGCCCAGGAGGTTCCTACAATCAGCCCCAGCATTTT.

The chain links TRBV10-3 to TRBJ2-1; a weak D match, TRBD2 (5 bases). Looked up from germline, CDR1 is ENHRY and CDR2 is SYGVKD. The CDR3 has 14 residues. The CDR3: CASKVGEGRHEQFF. CDR3 in DNA: TGTGCTTCGAAAGTCGGGGAAGGCAGGCATGAGCAGTTCTTC.

This clonotype has a handful of counts. The V and J genes are TRBV6-1 and TRBJ2-6, with no clear D. This CDR3 has 13 residues. Per germline, CDR1 MNHNS and CDR2 SASEGT. V gave up 10 bases and J gave up 6 bases, with 13 bases separating them. DNA for the CDR3: TGTGCCACCAGAGTGGTTGTGGCCAACGTCCTGACTTTC. Translated: CATRVVVANVLTF.

This chain connects TRBV27 to TRBJ2-7; 8 bases line up with TRBD1. V dropped 5 bases and J dropped 0; count of bases not matched to a gene: 9. This CDR3 is built from 16 residues. Germline lookup yields CDR1 MNHEY and CDR2 SMNVEV (reference sequence). The DNA for the CDR3 is TGTGCCAGCAGTCCGCTGGTGGGACAGGCCTCCTACGAGCAGTACTTC. Translation: CASSPLVGQASYEQYF.

The chain couples TRBV5-1 to TRBJ2-7; 9 positions match TRBD1. Germline values: CDR1 SGHRS, CDR2 YFSETQ. V was clipped by 3 bases and J by 3 bases; unmatched bases: 4. This CDR3 has 14 residues. CDR3 loop: CASSYGTGLYEQYF. CDR3 DNA: TGCGCCAGCAGCTACGGGACAGGGCTCTACGAGCAGTACTTC.

The chain joins TRBV2 to TRBJ1-6; 11 bases line up with TRBD1. V shed 6 bases and J 18 bases; nucleotides not matched to a gene: 4. This CDR3 spans 11 amino acids. The V gene's germline CDR1 is SNHLY and CDR2 FYNNEI. The CDR3 nucleotides read TGTGCCAGCAGGGGGGACAGGGGGTACCACTTT. It specifies CASRGDRGYHF.

The chain couples TRBV29-1 to TRBJ2-1, with 9 bases identical to TRBD1. J was trimmed by 5 bases and V by 4 bases; bases with no gene match: 9. There are 15 residues in the CDR3. Germline V gene data show CDR1 as SQVTM and CDR2 as ANQGSEA. CDR3 sequence: CSVGAHWTGDNEQFF. The CDR3 DNA follows: TGCAGCGTTGGAGCTCATTGGACAGGGGACAATGAGCAGTTCTTC.

V usage is TRBV4-1 and J usage is TRBJ2-1, with TRBD2 matching 8 bases. Per the germline V gene, CDR1 is MGHRA and CDR2 is YSYEKL. CDR3 size: 16 residues. V lost 0 bases and J lost 8; bases outside the gene matches: 9. DNA of the CDR3: TGCGCCAGCAGCCAAGATCCCGGACTAGCCAACGATGAGCAGTTCTTC. Translated, it gives CASSQDPGLANDEQFF.

The chain employs TRBV3-1 and TRBJ2-3; D may be TRBD1 (6 bases). Per the germline V gene, CDR1 is LGHDT and CDR2 is YNNKEL (reference sequence). There are 16 residues in the CDR3. The V end lost 1 base, the J end lost 6 bases, and 17 bases lay between the germline ends. The CDR3 region is CASSQVRQGKVDTQYF. CDR3 nucleotides: TGTGCCAGCAGCCAAGTTCGGCAGGGGAAAGTCGATACGCAGTATTTT.